The 24 T cell receptor beta chains below come from one sample, sequenced in a study of T cells in Graves' hyperthyroidism and ophthalmopathy. Amplification of TCR beta CDR3 regions was performed using RNA transcripts as template. The HTBI primer set served for first-round RT-PCR of the TCR CDR3. Each CDR3 protein is one row after TCRdb ran MiXCR on the multiplex PCR reads. Of 350,000 to 450,000 distinct CDR3 sequences in the sample, roughly 13% were seen once. Input material: blood. Receptors were obtained from a woman aged 60-70 years with Graves' hyperthyroidism.

This clonotype was picked up many times. The genes are TRBV5-1 and TRBJ1-2; D unresolved. This CDR3 comprises 14 residues. Germline loops: CDR1 SGHRS, CDR2 YFSETQ. V was pared by 0 bases and J by 1 base, with 7 bases between. The CDR3 protein is CASSLAPFNYGYTF. In DNA form, the CDR3 reads TGCGCCAGCAGCTTGGCTCCGTTTAACTATGGCTACACCTTC.

This clonotype was seen ten or more times. This rearrangement joins TRBV5-8 to TRBJ1-2; 7 bases are shared with TRBD1. Trimming took 5 bases from V and 2 from J; bases not matched to a gene: 6. This CDR3 spans 14 amino acids. CDR1 and CDR2 (germline): SGHTS, YDEGEE. CDR3 sequence: CASRLQGVNYGYTF. The CDR3 DNA follows: TGTGCCAGCAGATTGCAGGGGGTGAACTATGGCTACACCTTC.

This clonotype was detected ten times or more. V gene TRBV29-1 combines with J gene TRBJ1-1; D unresolved. This CDR3 contains 12 residues. V lost 1 base to trimming and J lost 0 bases, with 3 bases between them. Germline lookup yields CDR1 SQVTM and CDR2 ANQGSEA. The CDR3 sequence: CSVEGMNTEAFF. As DNA, the CDR3 is TGCAGCGTTGAAGGAATGAACACTGAAGCTTTCTTT.

This clonotype was seen repeatedly, ten times or more. The V call is TRBV20-1, the J call TRBJ1-1, with 8 bases identical to TRBD1. Trimming removed 0 bases from V and 2 bases from J; junction bases left unmatched: 2. The CDR3 is 14 residues long. CDR1 is DFQATT and CDR2 is SNEGSKA in the germline V gene (reference sequence). The chain's CDR3 is CSARDGQGNTEAFF. CDR3 nucleotide sequence: TGCAGTGCTAGAGATGGACAGGGAAACACTGAAGCTTTCTTT.

This clonotype was detected a few times. This chain connects TRBV11-2 to TRBJ2-3; 7 nucleotides match TRBD2. Germline V CDR1 and CDR2: SGHAT, FQNNGV. The CDR3 totals 14 residues. V dropped 7 bases and J dropped 7; count of bases not matched to a gene: 11. CDR3 region: CASTTPGEGYTQYF. The CDR3 nucleotides are TGTGCCAGCACCACCCCGGGGGAGGGATATACGCAGTATTTT.

This clonotype has more than one count but fewer than ten. This chain uses TRBV18 with TRBJ2-7; the D is unclear. Germline CDR1 KGHSH, CDR2 LQKENI. Trimming removed 0 bases at V and 2 bases at J, with 11 bases between. The CDR3 runs 15 residues. CDR3 nucleotide sequence: TGTGCCAGCTCACCACCGAACTCGCACGCCTACGAGCAGTACTTC. Its translation: CASSPPNSHAYEQYF.

This clonotype was seen many times. The chain employs TRBV24-1 and TRBJ2-3; tentative D call: TRBD2 (6 bases). V was trimmed by 4 bases and J by 5 bases, leaving 15 bases between them. Germline assignment: CDR1 KGHDR and CDR2 SFDVKD. CDR3 length equals 15 residues. CDR3 region: CATSESGTEEDTQYF. CDR3 nucleotides: TGTGCCACCAGTGAATCCGGGACTGAAGAAGATACGCAGTATTTT.

The chain uses TRBV27 and TRBJ1-5, with a possible D match to TRBD1 (5 bases). Deletions cut 6 bases from V and 6 bases from J, with 15 bases between. This CDR3 spans 14 amino acids. Looked up from germline, CDR1 is MNHEY and CDR2 is SMNVEV (reference sequence). In nucleotides, the CDR3 is TGTGCCAGCAGACCGGCGGGGCTCGCTCAGCCCCAGCATTTT. Encoded protein: CASRPAGLAQPQHF.

This clonotype was counted ten times or more. The chain carries TRBV5-1 and TRBJ2-3; 10 bases are shared with TRBD2. This CDR3 contains 15 residues. Germline lookup yields CDR1 SGHRS and CDR2 YFSETQ. Trimming removed 5 bases from V and 3 bases from J; junction bases left unmatched: 6. The CDR3 DNA reads as TGCGCCAGCAGATTAGCGGGAGGCACAACAGATACGCAGTATTTT. This codes for CASRLAGGTTDTQYF.

In nucleotides, the CDR3 is TGTGCCAGCAGATATACAGGGTCCAACTATGGCTACACCTTC. Its protein product is CASRYTGSNYGYTF. The rearrangement uses TRBV12-3 or TRBV12-4 and TRBJ1-2, with a weak D call TRBD1 (6 bases). The CDR3 is 14 residues long. Trimming removed 6 bases at V and 2 bases at J, with 13 bases between.

The rearrangement joins TRBV12-3 or TRBV12-4 to TRBJ2-3; 10 bases are a match to TRBD2. V lost 7 bases to trimming and J lost 2 bases; unmatched junction nucleotides: 12. The length of the CDR3 is 17 residues. The DNA of the CDR3 is TGTGCCAGCAACCTCTCAGGAGCGGGAGGGAACACAGATACGCAGTATTTT. Encoded protein: CASNLSGAGGNTDTQYF.

Details on this clonotype: At one boundary the junction diverges from the germline segment, which might be a read error. The chain uses TRBV24-1 and TRBJ2-2; TRBD1 might be the D (6 bases). The germline gives CDR1 KGHDR, CDR2 SFDVKD. This CDR3 spans 15 amino acids. The CDR3 loop is CVTSDFGGVTGELFF. The CDR3 DNA is TGTGTCACCAGTGATTTTGGGGGCGTCACCGGGGAGCTGTTTTTT.

V usage is TRBV6-1 and J usage is TRBJ2-4; D gene unclear. CDR3 length equals 13 residues. CDR1 and CDR2 from the germline V gene are MNHNS and SASEGT. V dropped 7 bases and J dropped 7 bases, with 14 bases sitting between them. The CDR3: CASIRPEWNIQYF. The CDR3 coding sequence is TGTGCCAGCATAAGACCCGAGTGGAACATTCAGTACTTC.

This clonotype was detected ten times or more. This chain links TRBV20-1 with TRBJ2-3; perhaps D is TRBD1 or TRBD2 (6 bases each). The V end was cut by 2 bases, the J end by 2 bases, with 17 bases between. This CDR3 contains 16 residues. Germline V gives CDR1 DFQATT, CDR2 SNEGSKA (reference sequence). The chain's CDR3 is CSARRSPGGLTDTQYF. The CDR3 DNA is TGCAGTGCTAGACGCTCTCCTGGGGGGCTCACAGATACGCAGTATTTT.

This clonotype has ten or more counts. The CDR3 DNA reads as TGTGCCAGCAGCCTGGGTAGCGGGAGTTTCAATGAGCAGTTCTTC. This codes for CASSLGSGSFNEQFF. The chain is built from TRBV7-3 and TRBJ2-1, with 9 bases identical to TRBD2. CDR3 length: 15 residues. Germline CDR1 is SGHTA and CDR2 is FQGTGA. V dropped 5 bases and J dropped 6; count of bases not matched to a gene: 8.

This clonotype came up many times. V gene TRBV2 combines with J gene TRBJ2-1; D is perhaps TRBD1 (5 bases). CDR3 length: 13 amino acids. V gave up 4 bases and J gave up 3 bases, with 7 bases separating them. The germline CDR1 and CDR2 sequences are SNHLY and FYNNEI. The DNA for the CDR3 is TGTGCCAGCAGTGTGGACAACTACAATGAGCAGTTCTTC. This codes for CASSVDNYNEQFF. Combining the CDR3 with reference TRBV2 and TRBJ2-1 gives the whole variable domain EPEVTQTPSHQVTQMGQEVILRCVPISNHLYFYWYRQILGQKVEFLVSFYNNEISEKSEIFDDQFSVERPDGSNFTLKIRSTKLEDSAMYFCASSVDNYNEQFFGPGTRLTVL.

The chain uses TRBV4-1 and TRBJ1-2; D gene ambiguous. The CDR3 has 12 residues. Germline V gene sequence: CDR1 MGHRA, CDR2 YSYEKL. With 3 bases removed from V and 8 bases from J, the gap between germline ends came to 10 bases. CDR3 amino acids: CASSHTSRGYTF. The CDR3 coding sequence is TGCGCCAGCAGCCACACCTCCCGGGGCTACACCTTC.

The rearrangement uses TRBV19 and TRBJ2-1; D call uncertain. Germline lookup yields CDR1 LNHDA and CDR2 SQIVND (reference sequence). The CDR3 contains 15 residues. Trimming stripped 4 bases from V and 0 bases from J, with 10 bases between. CDR3 residues: CASSKRESSYNEQFF. CDR3 bases: TGTGCCAGTAGTAAAAGGGAAAGCTCCTACAATGAGCAGTTCTTC.

This clonotype was seen many times. For the CDR3, the DNA is TGTGCCAGCAGTGAATGGGGCAGAACACGGACTAGCGGCTACAATGAGCAGTTCTTC. Encoded protein: CASSEWGRTRTSGYNEQFF. The chain carries TRBV25-1 and TRBJ2-1, with 10 bases fitting TRBD2. Germline values: CDR1 MGHDK, CDR2 SYGVNS. V was pared by 1 base and J by 3 bases, with 12 bases of the junction left unmatched. The CDR3 spans 19 residues.

As regards this clonotype: Given a much more abundant clone one base away, this may be a read error. The rearrangement joins TRBV5-1 to TRBJ2-2; no firm D call. CDR1 and CDR2 from the germline V gene are SGHRS and YFSETQ. The CDR3 spans 15 residues. The CDR3 DNA sequence: TGCGCCAGCGGCTTGGTGGGCGCGAACACCGGGGAGCTGTTTTTT. It specifies CASGLVGANTGELFF.

This clonotype was counted many times. The CDR3 protein is CAWRGGKRSYNEQFF. Written as DNA, the CDR3 is TGTGCCTGGAGGGGAGGGAAACGGTCCTACAATGAGCAGTTCTTC. The chain joins TRBV30 to TRBJ2-1; 7 bases are a match to TRBD2. V dropped 3 bases and J dropped 1; count of bases not matched to a gene: 6. The CDR3 has 15 amino acids. Germline assignment: CDR1 GTSNPN and CDR2 SVGIG (reference sequence). Together with reference TRBV30 and TRBJ2-1, the CDR3 gives the full variable domain: SQTIHQWPATLVQPVGSPLSLECTVEGTSNPNLYWYRQAAGRGLQLLFYSVGIGQISSEVPQNLSASRPQDRQFILSSKKLLLSDSGFYLCAWRGGKRSYNEQFFGPGTRLTVL.

This clonotype was seen many times. The CDR3 coding sequence is TGCAGTGCTGATCTAGCGGGAGGGCCACTTGAGCAGTTCTTC. Encoded protein: CSADLAGGPLEQFF. J is TRBJ2-1 and V is TRBV20-1; 12 bases fit TRBD2. Germline CDR1 and CDR2: DFQATT and SNEGSKA (reference sequence). The J segment lost 9 bases and the V segment lost 5 bases, leaving 8 bases of the junction unmatched. The CDR3 sequence is 14 residues long.

There are a few counts of this clonotype. This sequence joins TRBV24-1 and TRBJ2-5; 10 bases map to TRBD1. V lost 7 bases and J lost 4; bases outside the gene matches: 8. The V gene's germline CDR1 is KGHDR and CDR2 SFDVKD. The CDR3 is 15 residues long. CDR3 DNA: TGTGCCACCAGCCCGGGACAGGGGATCGCAGAGACCCAGTACTTC. Translation gives CATSPGQGIAETQYF.

This clonotype was picked up many times. The gene calls are TRBV6-1 and TRBJ2-2; TRBD1 agrees at 11 bases. Unmatched junction bases numbered 6, after V lost 5 bases and J lost 4 bases. The germline gives CDR1 MNHNS, CDR2 SASEGT. The CDR3 is 16 amino acids. CDR3 protein: CASSYRTGGVTGELFF. CDR3 DNA sequence: TGTGCCAGCAGTTATCGGACAGGGGGCGTCACCGGGGAGCTGTTTTTT.